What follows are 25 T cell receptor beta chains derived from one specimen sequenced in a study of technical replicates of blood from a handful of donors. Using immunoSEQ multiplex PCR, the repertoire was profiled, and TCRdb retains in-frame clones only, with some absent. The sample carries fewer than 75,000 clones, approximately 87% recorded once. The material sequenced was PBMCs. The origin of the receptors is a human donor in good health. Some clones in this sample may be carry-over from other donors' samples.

The CDR3 DNA reads TGTGCCAGCAGCCCCCAGGGACAAGAGACCCAGTACTTC. Encoded protein: CASSPQGQETQYF. The V and J genes are TRBV7-9 and TRBJ2-7, with D possibly TRBD1 on 5 matching bases. The DNA matches TRBJ2-5 better at its end, which makes the J call doubtful. CDR1 and CDR2 (germline): SEHNR, FQNEAQ (reference sequence). This CDR3 is 13 amino acids long.

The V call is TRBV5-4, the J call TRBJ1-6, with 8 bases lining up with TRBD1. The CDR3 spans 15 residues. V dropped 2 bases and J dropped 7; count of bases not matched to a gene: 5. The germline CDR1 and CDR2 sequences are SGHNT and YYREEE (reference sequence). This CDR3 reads CASSLGWDRNSPLHF. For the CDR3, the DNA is TGTGCCAGCAGCTTAGGGTGGGACAGGAATTCACCCCTCCACTTT.

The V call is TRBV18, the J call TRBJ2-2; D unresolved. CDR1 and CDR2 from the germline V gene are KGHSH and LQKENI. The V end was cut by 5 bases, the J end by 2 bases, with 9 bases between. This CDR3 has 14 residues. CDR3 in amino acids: CASSTNRNTGELFF. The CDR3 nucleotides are TGTGCCAGCTCAACAAACAGAAACACCGGGGAGCTGTTTTTT.

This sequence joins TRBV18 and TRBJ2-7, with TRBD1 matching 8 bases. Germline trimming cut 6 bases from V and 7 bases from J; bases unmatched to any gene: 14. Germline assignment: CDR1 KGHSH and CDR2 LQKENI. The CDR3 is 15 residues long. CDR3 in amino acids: CASSQLMQGAQEQYF. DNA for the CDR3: TGTGCCAGCTCCCAATTGATGCAGGGGGCGCAAGAGCAGTACTTC.

CDR3 protein: CASSRQNTEAFF. The CDR3 DNA sequence: TGTGCCAGCAGCAGACAGAACACTGAAGCTTTCTTT. The chain uses TRBV9 and TRBJ1-1; D uncertain. Germline CDR1 is SGDLS and CDR2 is YYNGEE. V gave up 4 bases and J gave up 1 base, with 5 bases separating them. The CDR3 is made up of 12 amino acids.

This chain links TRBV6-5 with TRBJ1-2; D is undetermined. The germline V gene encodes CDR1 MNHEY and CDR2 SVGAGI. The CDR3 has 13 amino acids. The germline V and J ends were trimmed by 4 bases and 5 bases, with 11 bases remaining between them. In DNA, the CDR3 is TGTGCCAGCAGTTCGGGAGGGTTTTATGGCTACACCTTC. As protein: CASSSGGFYGYTF.

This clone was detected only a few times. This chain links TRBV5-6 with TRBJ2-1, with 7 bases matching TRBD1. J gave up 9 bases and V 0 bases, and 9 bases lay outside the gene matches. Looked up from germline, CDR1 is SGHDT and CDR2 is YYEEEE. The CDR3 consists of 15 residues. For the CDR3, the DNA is TGTGCCAGCAGCTTGGCCGACAGGGAATGGGGTGAGCAGTTCTTC. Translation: CASSLADREWGEQFF.

CDR3: CASSRGAGAGYEQYF. CDR3 bases: TGTGCCAGCAGCCGTGGGGCAGGGGCGGGCTACGAGCAGTACTTC. J is TRBJ2-7 and V is TRBV11-1; the D gene is possibly TRBD1 (6 bases). The CDR3 consists of 15 residues. Deletions cut 5 bases from V and 3 bases from J, with 17 bases between. From germline, CDR1 is SGHAT and CDR2 FQDESV (reference sequence).

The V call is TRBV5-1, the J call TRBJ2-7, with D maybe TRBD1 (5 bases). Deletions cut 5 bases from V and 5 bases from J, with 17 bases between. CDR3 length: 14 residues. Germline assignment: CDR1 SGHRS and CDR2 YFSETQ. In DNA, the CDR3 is TGCGCCAGCAGATCCCAGGGCCGCAAAGACGAGCAGTACTTC. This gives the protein CASRSQGRKDEQYF.

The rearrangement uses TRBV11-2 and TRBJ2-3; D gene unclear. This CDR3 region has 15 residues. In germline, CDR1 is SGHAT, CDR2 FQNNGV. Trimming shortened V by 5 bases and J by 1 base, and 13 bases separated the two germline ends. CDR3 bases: TGTGCCAGCAGCCTAAACTTGGGCGGCACAGATACGCAGTATTTT. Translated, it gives CASSLNLGGTDTQYF.

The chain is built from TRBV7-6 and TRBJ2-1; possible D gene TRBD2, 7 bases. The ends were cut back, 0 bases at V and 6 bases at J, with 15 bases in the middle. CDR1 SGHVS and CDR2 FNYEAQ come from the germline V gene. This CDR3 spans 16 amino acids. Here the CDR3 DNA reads TGTGCCAGCAGCTTAGCCTGGGGGGGGGCTATCAATGAGCAGTTCTTC. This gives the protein CASSLAWGGAINEQFF.

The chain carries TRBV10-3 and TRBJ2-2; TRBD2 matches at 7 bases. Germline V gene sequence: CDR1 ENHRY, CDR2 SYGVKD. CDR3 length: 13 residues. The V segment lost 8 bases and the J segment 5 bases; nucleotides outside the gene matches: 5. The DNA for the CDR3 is TGTGCCATCGCGGGAGAGGGGACCGGGGAGCTGTTTTTT. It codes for CAIAGEGTGELFF.

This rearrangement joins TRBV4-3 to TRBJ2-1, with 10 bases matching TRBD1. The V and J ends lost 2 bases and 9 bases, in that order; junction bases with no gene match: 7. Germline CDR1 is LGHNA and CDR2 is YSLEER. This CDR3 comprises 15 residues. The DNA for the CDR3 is TGCGCCAGCAGCCAAAACCAGGACAGGGGGAGTGAGCAGTTCTTC. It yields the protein CASSQNQDRGSEQFF.

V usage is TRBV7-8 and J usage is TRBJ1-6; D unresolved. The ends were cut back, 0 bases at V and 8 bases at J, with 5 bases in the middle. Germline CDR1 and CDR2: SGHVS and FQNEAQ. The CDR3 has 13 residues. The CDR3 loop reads CASSLARDSPLHF. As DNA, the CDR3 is TGTGCCAGCAGCTTAGCGCGGGATTCACCCCTCCACTTT.

The CDR3 here is CASSPLVAGEETQYF. Written as DNA, the CDR3 is TGTGCCAGCAGCCCCCTGGTAGCGGGGGAAGAGACCCAGTACTTC. The chain uses TRBV7-8 and TRBJ2-5, with 9 nucleotides matching TRBD2. V gave up 5 bases and J gave up 3 bases; unmatched junction bases: 7. Germline CDR1 is SGHVS and CDR2 is FQNEAQ. This CDR3 region has 15 residues.

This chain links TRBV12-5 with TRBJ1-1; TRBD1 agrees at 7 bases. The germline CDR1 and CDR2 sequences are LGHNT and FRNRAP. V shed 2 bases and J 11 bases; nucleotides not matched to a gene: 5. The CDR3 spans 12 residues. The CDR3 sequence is CASGLTFRGAFF. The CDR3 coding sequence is TGTGCTAGTGGTTTGACGTTCAGGGGGGCTTTCTTT.

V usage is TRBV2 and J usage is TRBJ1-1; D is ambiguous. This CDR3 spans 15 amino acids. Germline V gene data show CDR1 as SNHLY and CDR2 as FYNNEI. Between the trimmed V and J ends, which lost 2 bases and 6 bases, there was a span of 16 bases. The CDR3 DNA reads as TGTGCCAGCAGTGAATCGGAGGCCCCGGGAGCTGAAGCTTTCTTT. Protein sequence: CASSESEAPGAEAFF.

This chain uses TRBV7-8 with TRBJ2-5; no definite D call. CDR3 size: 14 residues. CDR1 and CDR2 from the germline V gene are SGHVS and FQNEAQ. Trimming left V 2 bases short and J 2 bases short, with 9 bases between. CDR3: CASSLSEVQETQYF. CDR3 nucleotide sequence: TGTGCCAGCAGCTTAAGCGAGGTACAAGAGACCCAGTACTTC.

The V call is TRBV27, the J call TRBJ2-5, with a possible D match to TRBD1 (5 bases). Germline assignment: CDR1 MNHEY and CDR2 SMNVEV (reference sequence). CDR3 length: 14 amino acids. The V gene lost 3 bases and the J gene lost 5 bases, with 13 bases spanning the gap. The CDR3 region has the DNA TGTGCCAGCAGTTTTGCCAGGGTCGGGGAGACCCAGTACTTC. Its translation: CASSFARVGETQYF.

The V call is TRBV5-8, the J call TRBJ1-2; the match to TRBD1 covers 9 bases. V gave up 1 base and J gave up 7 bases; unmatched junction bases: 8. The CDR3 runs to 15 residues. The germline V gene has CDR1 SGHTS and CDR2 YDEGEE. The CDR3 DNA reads TGTGCCAGCAGCTTGACCCAACAGGGGGCGCCTGGCTACACCTTC. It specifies CASSLTQQGAPGYTF. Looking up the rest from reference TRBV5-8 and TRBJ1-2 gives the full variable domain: EAGVTQSPTHLIKTRGQQATLRCSPISGHTSVYWYQQALGLGLQFLLWYDEGEERNRGNFPPRFSGRQFPNYSSELNVNALELEDSALYLCASSLTQQGAPGYTFGSGTRLTVV.

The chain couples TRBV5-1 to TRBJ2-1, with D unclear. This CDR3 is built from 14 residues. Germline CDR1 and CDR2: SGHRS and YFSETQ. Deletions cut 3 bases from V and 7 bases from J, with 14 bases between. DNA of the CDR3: TGCGCCAGCAGCTATCCCCAGGCCCTGAATGAGCAGTTCTTC. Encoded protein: CASSYPQALNEQFF.

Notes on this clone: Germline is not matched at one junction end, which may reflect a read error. CDR3 bases: TGTGCCAGCAGAGAAGCATGGGAGGGTGAGCAGTTCTTC. Protein product: CASREAWEGEQFF. The rearrangement links TRBV2 to TRBJ2-1; 7 bases align to TRBD2. Germline V gene data show CDR1 as SNHLY and CDR2 as FYNNEI. This CDR3 comprises 13 residues.

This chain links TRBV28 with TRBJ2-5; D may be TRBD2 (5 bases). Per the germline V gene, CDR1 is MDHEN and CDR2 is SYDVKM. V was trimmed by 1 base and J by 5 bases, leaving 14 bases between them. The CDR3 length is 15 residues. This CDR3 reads CASSLLVTRVETQYF. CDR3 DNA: TGTGCCAGCAGTTTATTAGTAACGAGGGTTGAGACCCAGTACTTC.

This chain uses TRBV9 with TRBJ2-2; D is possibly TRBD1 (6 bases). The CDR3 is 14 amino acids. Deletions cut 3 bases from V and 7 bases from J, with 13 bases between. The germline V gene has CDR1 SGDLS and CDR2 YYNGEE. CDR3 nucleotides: TGTGCCAGCAGCGCCCCACAGGGAGTCGGGGAGCTGTTTTTT. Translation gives CASSAPQGVGELFF.

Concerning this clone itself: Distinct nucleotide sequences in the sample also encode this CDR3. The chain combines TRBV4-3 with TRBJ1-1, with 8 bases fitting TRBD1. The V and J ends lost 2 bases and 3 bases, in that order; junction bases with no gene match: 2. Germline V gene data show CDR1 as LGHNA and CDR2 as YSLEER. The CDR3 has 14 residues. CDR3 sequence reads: CASSQSGQDTEAFF. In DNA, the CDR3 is TGCGCCAGCAGCCAATCGGGACAGGACACTGAAGCTTTCTTT.